This T cell receptor (beta chain) is from a study of blood T cell repertoires in COVID-19. Across the study: The origin of the acute and convalescent COVID-19 samples was the United States, Italy and Spain. T cells, B-cell-depleted T cells, or PBMCs supplied cDNA or gDNA.

The CDR3 consists of 16 residues. V gave up 2 bases and J gave up 5 bases; unmatched junction bases: 6. Germline CDR1 LNHDA, CDR2 SQIVND (reference sequence). Per the study methods: Reference gene primers were amplified, and this amplification served to estimate nucleated cell counts. The table came from immunoSEQ multiplex PCR; TCRdb's copy has only in-frame clones and leaves some out. That table gives V, J and clone size, and the DNA gave D and trimming. The table includes approximately 200,000 clones, around four fifths detected once. The sequenced sample consisted of peripheral blood. The V call is TRBV19, the J call TRBJ2-1; TRBD2 agrees at 10 bases. This receptor was taken from a woman aged 55-70 years who had recovered from COVID-19. CDR3 DNA: TGTGCCAGTAGTATAAGGGGACTAGCGATACACAATGAGCAGTTCTTC. This encodes CASSIRGLAIHNEQFF.